A single sample is the source of the 16 T cell receptor beta chains below, sequenced in a study of blood T cells in healthy people across ages. PCR was performed a second time for roughly 7 to 11 cycles using a sample-barcoded 5' primer and a J-beta primer mix. TCRdb ran MiXCR on the 5' RACE reads and lists one entry per CDR3 protein. The table includes approximately 1.5 million distinct CDR3 sequences, roughly two fifths detected once. The specimen was blood. These receptors were collected from a young woman in good health.

To note about this clonotype: The conserved closing phenylalanine or tryptophan is absent in this CDR3, likely reflecting a read error. The chain uses TRBV6-1 and TRBJ2-1; 8 bases agree with TRBD2. Germline trimming cut 7 bases from V and 1 base from J; bases unmatched to any gene: 12. Germline CDR1 reads MNHNS; CDR2 reads SASEGT. This CDR3 is built from 17 residues. The CDR3: CASNPFSGSGSYNEQFI. CDR3 sequence (DNA): TGTGCCAGCAATCCTTTCAGCGGGAGCGGATCCTACAATGAGCAGTTCATC.

This clonotype appeared a few times. The chain employs TRBV20-1 and TRBJ1-1; D is uncertain. The V end lost 5 bases, the J end lost 5 bases, and 9 bases lay between the germline ends. This CDR3 comprises 11 residues. The germline CDR1 and CDR2 sequences are DFQATT and SNEGSKA (reference sequence). CDR3 nucleotide sequence: TGCAGTGCTTTTCGTGTGACTGAAGCTTTCTTT. Its translation: CSAFRVTEAFF.

This clonotype was recorded once. This sequence joins TRBV5-1 and TRBJ1-1; a possible D gene is TRBD1 (6 bases). V lost 4 bases, J lost 1 base, and 17 bases lay in between. CDR1 is SGHRS, CDR2 YFSETQ, per germline. CDR3 size: 16 residues. As DNA, the CDR3 is TGCGCCAGCAGCGTGAGACCGGGACACTGGAACACTGAAGCTTTCTTT. It translates to CASSVRPGHWNTEAFF.

This clonotype was seen only once. DNA of the CDR3: TGCAGTGCCCGAGCGGGGTCTGGCACAGATACGCAGTATTTT. Protein sequence: CSARAGSGTDTQYF. The chain couples TRBV20-1 to TRBJ2-3; 7 nucleotides align to TRBD2. V lost 6 bases to trimming and J lost 1 base; unmatched junction nucleotides: 7. Germline CDR1 and CDR2: DFQATT and SNEGSKA (reference sequence). There are 14 residues in the CDR3.

The chain carries TRBV6-1 and TRBJ2-2; TRBD2 is a possible D gene (5 bases). V was shortened by 5 bases and J by 6 bases, with 13 bases between the two germline ends. CDR3 length: 14 amino acids. Germline V lookup: CDR1 MNHNS, CDR2 SASEGT. CDR3 amino acids: CASSPRGGAGELFF. CDR3 nucleotides: TGTGCCAGCAGTCCTCGCGGAGGCGCCGGGGAGCTGTTTTTT.

The chain recombines TRBV28 with TRBJ2-2; D gene uncertain. Trimming shortened V by 5 bases and J by 6 bases, and 10 bases separated the two germline ends. The CDR3 spans 13 residues. Germline CDR1 is MDHEN and CDR2 is SYDVKM. The CDR3 region has the DNA TGTGCCAGCAGTGTTGAGAGCCCCGGGGAGCTGTTTTTT. This sequence encodes CASSVESPGELFF.

This clonotype turned up a few times. The chain uses TRBV7-2 and TRBJ1-1; TRBD1 matches at 8 bases. Trimming at V came to 6 bases and at J to 5 bases, leaving 8 bases not matched to a gene. From germline, CDR1 is SGHTA and CDR2 FQGNSA. The CDR3 spans 14 residues. DNA of the CDR3: TGTGCCAGCAGTTCAACAGGGGGAGGAACTGAAGCTTTCTTT. It is translated as CASSSTGGGTEAFF.

This clonotype was picked up a small number of times. This chain links TRBV28 with TRBJ1-2; D gene unclear. In germline, CDR1 is MDHEN, CDR2 SYDVKM. The CDR3 sequence is 12 residues long. Trimming left V 7 bases short and J 2 bases short, with 8 bases between. This chain's CDR3 is CASKDGNYGYTF. As DNA, the CDR3 is TGTGCCAGCAAGGATGGCAACTATGGCTACACCTTC.

Comment on this clonotype: One end of the junction does not line up with germline, which may come from a read error. The J gene is TRBJ1-2, the V gene TRBV6-5; 10 nucleotides align to TRBD1. The CDR3 sequence is 14 residues long. The V gene's germline CDR1 is MNHEY and CDR2 SVGAGI. This CDR3 reads CASSDSGQGYGYTF. Here the CDR3 DNA reads TGTGCCAGCAGTGACTCGGGACAGGGGTATGGCTACACCTTC.

On this clonotype itself: A much larger clone differs from this one at a single base, so this may be a read error. This rearrangement joins TRBV29-1 to TRBJ1-2; 7 nucleotides match TRBD1. The V gene's germline CDR1 is SQVTM and CDR2 ANQGSEA. The CDR3 runs 13 residues. The CDR3 spells CSVGPGQNCGYTF. CDR3 nucleotides: TGCAGCGTTGGCCCGGGACAGAACTGTGGCTACACCTTC.

This clonotype was seen once. The rearrangement uses TRBV12-3 or TRBV12-4 and TRBJ1-2, with 10 bases that match TRBD1. Trimming removed 7 bases from V and 4 bases from J; junction bases left unmatched: 9. This CDR3 comprises 15 residues. In DNA, the CDR3 is TGTGCCAGCAAACCCGGGACAGGGGCCCTCTATGGCTACACCTTC. Translation: CASKPGTGALYGYTF.

The genes are TRBV10-2 and TRBJ2-7; 8 bases map to TRBD1. V lost 6 bases and J lost 5; bases outside the gene matches: 6. CDR3 size: 13 residues. Germline V gene sequence: CDR1 WSHSY, CDR2 SAAADI. The DNA of the CDR3 is TGCGCCAGCAGAACCCGGACAGGGAACGAGCAGTACTTC. Translation gives CASRTRTGNEQYF.

This clonotype was observed a handful of times. The genes are TRBV4-1 and TRBJ2-6; no clear D gene. The V gene lost 3 bases and the J gene lost 3 bases, with 6 bases spanning the gap. The CDR3 contains 14 residues. Per germline, CDR1 MGHRA and CDR2 YSYEKL. CDR3 in amino acids: CASSQGFGANVLTF. The CDR3, as DNA: TGCGCCAGCAGCCAGGGTTTTGGGGCCAACGTCCTGACTTTC.

On this clonotype itself: Given a much more abundant clone one base away, this may be a read error. The genes are TRBV29-1 and TRBJ2-7, with D unclear. V shed 8 bases and J shed 7 bases, with 24 bases lying between them. CDR3 length: 14 residues. The germline V gene encodes CDR1 SQVTM and CDR2 ANQGSEA. DNA of the CDR3: TGCAGCTTTGTGAAGCTAGGAACCTACAATGAGCAGTACTTC. Its translation: CSFVKLGTYNEQYF.

This clonotype was detected only a few times. For the CDR3, the DNA is TGTGCCAGCAGTTACTCGATTGGGAGCTCTGGGGCCAACGTCCTGACTTTC. As protein: CASSYSIGSSGANVLTF. The rearrangement uses TRBV6-2 or TRBV6-3 and TRBJ2-6; D may be TRBD2 (5 bases). This CDR3 region has 17 residues. Germline V gives CDR1 MNHEY, CDR2 SVGEGT. With 0 bases removed from V and 0 bases from J, the gap between germline ends came to 9 bases.

V is TRBV20-1 and J is TRBJ2-1; no definite D call. The DNA end is a closer match to TRBJ2-7, so the J assignment may be wrong. CDR3 length: 16 amino acids. Germline V gene sequence: CDR1 DFQATT, CDR2 SNEGSKA (reference sequence). CDR3 nucleotides: TGCAGTGCTAGTTCAGGTATCGAGCCCCCCTACAATGAGCAGTACTTC. It translates to CSASSGIEPPYNEQYF.